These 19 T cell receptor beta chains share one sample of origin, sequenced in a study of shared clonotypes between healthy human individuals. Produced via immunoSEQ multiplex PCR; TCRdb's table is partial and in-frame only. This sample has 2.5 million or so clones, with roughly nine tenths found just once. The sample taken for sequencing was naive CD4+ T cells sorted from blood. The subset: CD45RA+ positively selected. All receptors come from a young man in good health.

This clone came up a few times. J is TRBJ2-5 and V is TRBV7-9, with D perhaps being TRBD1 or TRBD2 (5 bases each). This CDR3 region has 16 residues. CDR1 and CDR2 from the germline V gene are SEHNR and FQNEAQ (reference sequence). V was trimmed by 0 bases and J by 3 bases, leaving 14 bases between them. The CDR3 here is CASSLARRADKETQYF. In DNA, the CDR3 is TGTGCCAGCAGCTTAGCGAGGCGGGCGGACAAAGAGACCCAGTACTTC.

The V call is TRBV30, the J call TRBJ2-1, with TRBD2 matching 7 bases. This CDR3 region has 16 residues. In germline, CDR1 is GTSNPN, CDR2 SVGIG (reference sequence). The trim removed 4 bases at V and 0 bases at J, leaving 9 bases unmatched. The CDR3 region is CAWMISGWSSYNEQFF. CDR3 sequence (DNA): TGTGCCTGGATGATTAGCGGGTGGAGCTCCTACAATGAGCAGTTCTTC.

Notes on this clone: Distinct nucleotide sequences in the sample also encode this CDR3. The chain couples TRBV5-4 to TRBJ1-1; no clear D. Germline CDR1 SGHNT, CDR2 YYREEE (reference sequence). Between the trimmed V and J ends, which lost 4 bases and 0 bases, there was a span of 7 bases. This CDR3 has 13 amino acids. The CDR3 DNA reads TGTGCCAGCAGCCGAACTGTGAACACTGAAGCTTTCTTT. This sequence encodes CASSRTVNTEAFF.

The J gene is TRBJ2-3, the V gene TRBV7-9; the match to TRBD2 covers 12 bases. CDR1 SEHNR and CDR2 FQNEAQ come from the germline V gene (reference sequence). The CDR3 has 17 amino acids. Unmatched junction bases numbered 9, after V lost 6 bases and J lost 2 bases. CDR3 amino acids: CASRLAGGPLTTDTQYF. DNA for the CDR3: TGTGCCAGCAGGCTAGCGGGAGGGCCTCTCACCACAGATACGCAGTATTTT.

In DNA form, the CDR3 reads TGTGCCAGCAGCCACTCCCCCGGACAGTATAGCAATCAGCCCCAGCATTTT. Its protein product is CASSHSPGQYSNQPQHF. The V gene is TRBV7-2, the J gene TRBJ1-5, with a tentative D call TRBD1 (6 bases). This CDR3 spans 17 amino acids. Germline assignment: CDR1 SGHTA and CDR2 FQGNSA. Trimming took 5 bases from V and 0 from J, leaving 17 bases between them.

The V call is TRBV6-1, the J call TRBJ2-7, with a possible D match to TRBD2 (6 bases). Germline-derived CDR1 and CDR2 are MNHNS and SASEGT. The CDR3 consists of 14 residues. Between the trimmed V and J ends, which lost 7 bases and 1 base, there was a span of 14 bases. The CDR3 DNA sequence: TGTGCCAGCATGGAGGGGACCCCATCCTACGAGCAGTACTTC. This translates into CASMEGTPSYEQYF.

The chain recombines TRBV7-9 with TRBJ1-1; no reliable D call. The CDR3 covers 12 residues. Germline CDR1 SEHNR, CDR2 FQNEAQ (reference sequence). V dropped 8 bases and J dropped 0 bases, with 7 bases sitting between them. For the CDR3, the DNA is TGTGCCAGCTCTGAAATGAACACTGAAGCTTTCTTT. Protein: CASSEMNTEAFF.

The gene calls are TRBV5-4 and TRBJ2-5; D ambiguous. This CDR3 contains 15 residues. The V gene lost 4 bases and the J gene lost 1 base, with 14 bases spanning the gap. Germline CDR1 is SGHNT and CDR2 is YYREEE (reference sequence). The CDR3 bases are TGTGCCAGCAGCCGTCAGGCAACCCTCCAAGAGACCCAGTACTTC. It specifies CASSRQATLQETQYF.

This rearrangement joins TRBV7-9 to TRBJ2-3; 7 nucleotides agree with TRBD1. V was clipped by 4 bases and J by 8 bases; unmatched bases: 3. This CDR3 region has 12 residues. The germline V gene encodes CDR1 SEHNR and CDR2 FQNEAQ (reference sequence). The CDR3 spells CASSSTGATQYF. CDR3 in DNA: TGTGCCAGCAGCTCCACAGGGGCTACGCAGTATTTT.

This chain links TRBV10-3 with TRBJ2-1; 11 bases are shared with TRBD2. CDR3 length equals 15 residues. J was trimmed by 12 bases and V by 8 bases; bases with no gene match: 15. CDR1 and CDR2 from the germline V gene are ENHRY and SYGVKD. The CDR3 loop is CAIGKIAGGQVVQFF. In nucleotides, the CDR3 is TGTGCCATCGGTAAGATAGCGGGAGGGCAAGTGGTGCAGTTCTTC.

The CDR3 DNA follows: TGTGCCAGCAGCCCCTTTAGCGGGAGACGGTACGAGCAGTACTTC. Its translation is CASSPFSGRRYEQYF. This chain joins TRBV7-2 and TRBJ2-7; 9 nucleotides agree with TRBD2. Germline lookup yields CDR1 SGHTA and CDR2 FQGNSA. CDR3 length: 15 amino acids. Trimming at V came to 5 bases and at J to 4 bases, leaving 9 bases not matched to a gene.

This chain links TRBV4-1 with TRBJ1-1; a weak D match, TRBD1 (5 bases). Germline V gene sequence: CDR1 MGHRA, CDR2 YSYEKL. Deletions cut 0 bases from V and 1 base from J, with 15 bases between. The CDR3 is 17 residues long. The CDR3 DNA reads TGCGCCAGCAGCCAAGATGGGCAGGGCTTAAAGAACACTGAAGCTTTCTTT. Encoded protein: CASSQDGQGLKNTEAFF.

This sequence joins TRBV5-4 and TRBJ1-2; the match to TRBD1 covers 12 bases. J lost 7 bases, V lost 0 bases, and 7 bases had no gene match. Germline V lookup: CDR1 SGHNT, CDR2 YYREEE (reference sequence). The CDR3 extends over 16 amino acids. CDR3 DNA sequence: TGTGCCAGCAGCTTGGCCCCCGGGACAGGGGGCGTTGGCTACACCTTC. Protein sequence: CASSLAPGTGGVGYTF.

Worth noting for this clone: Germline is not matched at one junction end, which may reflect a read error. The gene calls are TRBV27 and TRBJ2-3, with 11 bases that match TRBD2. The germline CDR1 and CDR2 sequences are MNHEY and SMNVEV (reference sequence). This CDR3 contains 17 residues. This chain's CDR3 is CASSFLGLAESTDTQYF. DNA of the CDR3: TGCGCCAGCAGTTTCCTGGGACTAGCGGAAAGCACAGATACGCAGTATTTT.

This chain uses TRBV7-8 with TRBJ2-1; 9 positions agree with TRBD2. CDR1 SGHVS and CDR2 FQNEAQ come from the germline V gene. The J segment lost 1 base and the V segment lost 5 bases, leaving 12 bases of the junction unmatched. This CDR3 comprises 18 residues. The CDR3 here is CASSPGWREGRSYNEQFF. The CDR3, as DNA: TGTGCCAGCAGCCCGGGATGGCGGGAGGGCCGGTCCTACAATGAGCAGTTCTTC.

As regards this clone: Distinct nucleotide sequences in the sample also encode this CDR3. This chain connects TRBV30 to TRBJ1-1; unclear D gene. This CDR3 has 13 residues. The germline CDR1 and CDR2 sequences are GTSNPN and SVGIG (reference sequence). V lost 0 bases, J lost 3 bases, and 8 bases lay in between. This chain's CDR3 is CAWSVRRDTEAFF. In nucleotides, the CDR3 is TGTGCCTGGAGTGTACGCCGGGACACTGAAGCTTTCTTT.

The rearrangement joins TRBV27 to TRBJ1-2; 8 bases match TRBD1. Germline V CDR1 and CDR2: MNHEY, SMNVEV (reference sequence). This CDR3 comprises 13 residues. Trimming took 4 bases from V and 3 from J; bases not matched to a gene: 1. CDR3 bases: TGTGCCAGCAGTTCGGGACAGGACTATGGCTACACCTTC. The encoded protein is CASSSGQDYGYTF.

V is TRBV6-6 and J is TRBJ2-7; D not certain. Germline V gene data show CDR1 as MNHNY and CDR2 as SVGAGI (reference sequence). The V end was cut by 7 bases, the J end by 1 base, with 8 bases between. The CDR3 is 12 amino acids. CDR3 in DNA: TGTGCCAGCACGGAACGGTCCTACGAGCAGTACTTC. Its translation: CASTERSYEQYF.

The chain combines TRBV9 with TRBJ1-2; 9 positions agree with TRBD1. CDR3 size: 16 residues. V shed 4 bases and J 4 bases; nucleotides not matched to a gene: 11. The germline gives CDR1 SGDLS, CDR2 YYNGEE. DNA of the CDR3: TGTGCCAGCAGCCTCCCTTCACAGGGGGCCAGCTATGGCTACACCTTC. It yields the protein CASSLPSQGASYGYTF.